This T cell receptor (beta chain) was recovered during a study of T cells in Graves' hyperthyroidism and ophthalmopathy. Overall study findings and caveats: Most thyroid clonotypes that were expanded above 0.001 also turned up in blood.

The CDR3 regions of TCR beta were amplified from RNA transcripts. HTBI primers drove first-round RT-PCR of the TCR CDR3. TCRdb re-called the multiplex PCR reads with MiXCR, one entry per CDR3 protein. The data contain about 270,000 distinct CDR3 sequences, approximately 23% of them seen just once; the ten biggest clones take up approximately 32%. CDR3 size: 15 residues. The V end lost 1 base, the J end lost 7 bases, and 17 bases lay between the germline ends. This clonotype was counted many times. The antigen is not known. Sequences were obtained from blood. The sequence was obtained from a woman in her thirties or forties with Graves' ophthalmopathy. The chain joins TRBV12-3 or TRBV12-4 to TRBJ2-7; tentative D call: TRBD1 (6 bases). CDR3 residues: CASSLEQGRLGEQYF. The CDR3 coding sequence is TGTGCCAGCAGTTTAGAACAGGGCCGGCTGGGGGAGCAGTACTTC.